The 26 T cell receptor beta chains listed next were all sequenced from one sample in a study of T cell changes during pregnancy in multiple sclerosis. Repertoires were generated with immunoSEQ multiplex PCR, while TCRdb's copy carries only in-frame clones and drops some. The repertoire consists of about 41,000 clones, with approximately 94% occurring once and the leading ten covering roughly 8.3%. This material consisted of CD8+ T cells from peripheral blood mononuclear cells, taken in the third trimester of pregnancy. These receptor sequences come from a female donor with multiple sclerosis, enrolled in a pregnancy study.

This clone appeared once. The rearrangement uses TRBV2 and TRBJ2-3; tentatively, D is TRBD1 (7 bases). The CDR3 spans 16 residues. In germline, CDR1 is SNHLY, CDR2 FYNNEI. The V and J ends lost 6 bases and 5 bases respectively, with 21 bases between them. DNA of the CDR3: TGTGCCAGCAGGCCCGTCAGGGGGGCCGGACAAGATACGCAGTATTTT. Residues: CASRPVRGAGQDTQYF.

The chain links TRBV5-4 to TRBJ2-1; D is unclear. CDR3 length: 14 amino acids. Trimming stripped 2 bases from V and 5 bases from J, with 11 bases between. Per germline, CDR1 SGHNT and CDR2 YYREEE (reference sequence). The CDR3 protein is CASSFTTGDNEQFF. The CDR3, as DNA: TGTGCCAGCAGCTTTACAACCGGAGACAATGAGCAGTTCTTC.

CDR3 loop: CASSRFEEENEQFF. The DNA of the CDR3 is TGCGCCAGCAGCCGCTTCGAGGAGGAAAATGAGCAGTTCTTC. The chain employs TRBV4-1 and TRBJ2-1; possibly TRBD2 for D (5 bases). This CDR3 has 14 residues. V was clipped by 4 bases and J by 7 bases, with 14 bases between them. Germline V gene lookup returns CDR1 MGHRA and CDR2 YSYEKL.

CDR3 sequence: CASSVQGAVGEAFF. CDR3 sequence (DNA): TGTGCCAGCTCGGTACAGGGGGCTGTAGGAGAGGCTTTCTTT. This chain joins TRBV19 and TRBJ1-1, with TRBD1 matching over 9 bases. In germline, CDR1 is LNHDA, CDR2 SQIVND (reference sequence). Trimming removed 9 bases from V and 11 bases from J; junction bases left unmatched: 16. This CDR3 contains 14 residues.

This chain links TRBV2 with TRBJ1-5, with a tentative D call TRBD1 (6 bases). Germline V gene sequence: CDR1 SNHLY, CDR2 FYNNEI. V was pared by 3 bases and J by 0 bases, with 12 bases between. The CDR3 is 16 residues long. The CDR3 DNA follows: TGTGCCAGCAGTGATTGGGGGGGGCTTAGCAATCAGCCCCAGCATTTT. It yields the protein CASSDWGGLSNQPQHF. The variable domain in full, with the rest retrieved from reference TRBV2 and TRBJ1-5, is EPEVTQTPSHQVTQMGQEVILRCVPISNHLYFYWYRQILGQKVEFLVSFYNNEISEKSEIFDDQFSVERPDGSNFTLKIRSTKLEDSAMYFCASSDWGGLSNQPQHFGDGTRLSIL.

V gene TRBV27 combines with J gene TRBJ2-1; TRBD1 matches at 10 bases. The V gene end was trimmed by 5 bases and the J gene end by 4 bases; junction bases not matched to a gene: 5. The germline V gene has CDR1 MNHEY and CDR2 SMNVEV (reference sequence). This CDR3 is 15 amino acids long. CDR3 residues: CASSRGQGPYNEQFF. The CDR3 DNA reads as TGTGCCAGCAGTCGGGGACAGGGGCCATACAATGAGCAGTTCTTC.

This clone has only one observation. V usage is TRBV2 and J usage is TRBJ2-7, with 8 bases identical to TRBD2. From germline, CDR1 is SNHLY and CDR2 FYNNEI. The CDR3 is 13 amino acids. V lost 5 bases and J lost 7; bases outside the gene matches: 7. CDR3 coding DNA: TGTGCCAGCAGTTCCGGACTAGCTGGGGAGCAGTACTTC. Amino acid sequence: CASSSGLAGEQYF.

The chain joins TRBV9 to TRBJ2-2; D possibly corresponds to TRBD2 (6 bases). The CDR3 runs 14 residues. With 6 bases removed from V and 2 bases from J, the gap between germline ends came to 11 bases. Germline-derived CDR1 and CDR2 are SGDLS and YYNGEE. This CDR3 reads CASKASANTGELFF. The CDR3 DNA follows: TGTGCCAGCAAAGCTAGCGCAAACACCGGGGAGCTGTTTTTT.

The V call is TRBV4-1, the J call TRBJ2-1; 9 positions agree with TRBD1. The CDR3 extends over 14 amino acids. The V segment lost 4 bases and the J segment 6 bases; nucleotides outside the gene matches: 4. Germline assignment: CDR1 MGHRA and CDR2 YSYEKL. CDR3 in DNA: TGCGCCAGCAGCCCCCGGACAGGGGTCAATGAGCAGTTCTTC. Translated: CASSPRTGVNEQFF.

The rearrangement links TRBV27 to TRBJ2-1; possibly TRBD1 for D (6 bases). Trimming removed 6 bases at V and 8 bases at J, with 26 bases between. Germline loops: CDR1 MNHEY, CDR2 SMNVEV (reference sequence). CDR3 length: 17 residues. CDR3 in DNA: TGTGCCAGCAGGACTAAGAAGGGGGAAGCGTTGGACGATGAGCAGTTCTTC. It is translated as CASRTKKGEALDDEQFF.

The chain links TRBV25-1 to TRBJ2-5; 8 positions agree with TRBD1. The V gene end was trimmed by 7 bases and the J gene end by 5 bases; junction bases not matched to a gene: 12. The CDR3 has 15 amino acids. Germline CDR1 and CDR2: MGHDK and SYGVNS. The DNA for the CDR3 is TGTGCCAGCACAGGGGGCTCATTGCAATGGGAGACCCAGTACTTC. Amino acids: CASTGGSLQWETQYF.

This clone was recorded only once. This chain connects TRBV6-5 to TRBJ2-7, with 7 bases lining up with TRBD2. This CDR3 spans 13 amino acids. With 5 bases clipped from V and 2 bases from J, the junction kept 3 bases outside the gene matches. Germline lookup yields CDR1 MNHEY and CDR2 SVGAGI. CDR3 bases: TGTGCCAGCAGTAGCGGGAAGGCCTACGAGCAGTACTTC. This sequence encodes CASSSGKAYEQYF.

V and J are TRBV4-1 and TRBJ1-1; D is possibly TRBD1 (6 bases). The CDR3 consists of 13 residues. The ends were cut back, 3 bases at V and 5 bases at J, with 10 bases in the middle. The germline V gene encodes CDR1 MGHRA and CDR2 YSYEKL. The chain's CDR3 is CASSQAQGTEAFF. Here the CDR3 DNA reads TGCGCCAGCAGCCAGGCCCAGGGGACTGAAGCTTTCTTT.

The V gene is TRBV19, the J gene TRBJ2-5, with D unclear. This CDR3 contains 14 residues. Trimming removed 3 bases at V and 5 bases at J, with 13 bases between. The germline CDR1 and CDR2 sequences are LNHDA and SQIVND (reference sequence). CDR3 amino acids: CASSMRWPGETQYF. In DNA, the CDR3 is TGTGCCAGTAGTATGCGTTGGCCCGGGGAGACCCAGTACTTC.

This chain connects TRBV19 to TRBJ2-7, with D tentatively TRBD1 (5 bases). The germline V and J ends were trimmed by 1 base and 7 bases, with 17 bases remaining between them. Germline CDR1 reads LNHDA; CDR2 reads SQIVND (reference sequence). The CDR3 length is 15 residues. This chain's CDR3 is CASSIGTTPLWEQYF. The CDR3 DNA reads TGTGCCAGTAGTATAGGGACAACTCCTTTGTGGGAGCAGTACTTC.

Written as DNA, the CDR3 is TGTGCCGTGAGAGGCACAGATACGCAGTATTTT. This codes for CAVRGTDTQYF. V gene TRBV10-3 combines with J gene TRBJ2-3; no reliable D call. The CDR3 has 11 residues. Trimming stripped 11 bases from V and 1 base from J, with 7 bases between. CDR1 ENHRY and CDR2 SYGVKD come from the germline V gene.

This rearrangement joins TRBV14 to TRBJ2-1, with 8 bases fitting TRBD2. Germline V lookup: CDR1 SGHDN, CDR2 FVKESK. V lost 4 bases, J lost 4 bases, and 6 bases stayed unmatched. This CDR3 spans 15 amino acids. CDR3 bases: TGTGCCAGCAGCCCCCTAGCGGGCGGTTACAATGAGCAGTTCTTC. This sequence encodes CASSPLAGGYNEQFF.

V is TRBV7-9 and J is TRBJ1-4; no clear D. This CDR3 is built from 13 residues. The germline V gene has CDR1 SEHNR and CDR2 FQNEAQ (reference sequence). Trimming removed 5 bases at V and 1 base at J, with 5 bases between. Here the CDR3 DNA reads TGTGCCAGCAGCCCCGGAACTAATGAAAAACTGTTTTTT. It specifies CASSPGTNEKLFF.

The chain joins TRBV5-4 to TRBJ2-3; 8 bases fit TRBD1. V dropped 0 bases and J dropped 4; count of bases not matched to a gene: 1. This CDR3 region has 14 residues. Germline V lookup: CDR1 SGHNT, CDR2 YYREEE (reference sequence). The CDR3 DNA follows: TGTGCCAGCAGCTTGGGGACAGGGCCAGATACGCAGTATTTT. It is translated as CASSLGTGPDTQYF. The full variable domain, rest sourced from reference TRBV5-4 and TRBJ2-3, is ETGVTQSPTHLIKTRGQQVTLRCSSQSGHNTVSWYQQALGQGPQFIFQYYREEENGRGNFPPRFSGLQFPNYSSELNVNALELDDSALYLCASSLGTGPDTQYFGPGTRLTVL.

This rearrangement joins TRBV19 to TRBJ2-3, with D maybe TRBD2 (5 bases). V lost 5 bases and J 5 bases, leaving 14 bases between the germline ends. The V gene's germline CDR1 is LNHDA and CDR2 SQIVND (reference sequence). CDR3 length: 14 residues. The CDR3 here is CASSPFLAGDTQYF. The CDR3 nucleotides read TGTGCCAGTAGTCCCTTTTTGGCGGGAGATACGCAGTATTTT.

This chain links TRBV27 with TRBJ2-7, with a possible D match to TRBD1 (5 bases). CDR3 length: 13 amino acids. Between the trimmed V and J ends, which lost 1 base and 3 bases, there was a span of 7 bases. The V gene's germline CDR1 is MNHEY and CDR2 SMNVEV (reference sequence). CDR3 bases: TGTGCCAGCAGTTTATTTAGGGGCTACGAGCAGTACTTC. Translation gives CASSLFRGYEQYF.

J is TRBJ2-7 and V is TRBV14, with 7 positions matching TRBD2. The CDR3 loop spans 14 amino acids. V was clipped by 1 base and J by 5 bases; unmatched bases: 5. The germline gives CDR1 SGHDN, CDR2 FVKESK. The CDR3 sequence is CASSQGEGRNEQYF. CDR3 coding DNA: TGTGCCAGCAGCCAAGGGGAGGGAAGGAACGAGCAGTACTTC.

V gene TRBV19 combines with J gene TRBJ1-5, with 8 bases that match TRBD1. Germline-derived CDR1 and CDR2 are LNHDA and SQIVND (reference sequence). The CDR3 sequence is 14 residues long. V lost 5 bases and J lost 5; bases outside the gene matches: 5. The chain's CDR3 is CASSYRGFYQPQHF. The CDR3 region has the DNA TGTGCCAGTAGTTACAGGGGGTTCTATCAGCCCCAGCATTTT.

This clone occurred once. The genes are TRBV27 and TRBJ1-1; D ambiguous. Germline CDR1 MNHEY, CDR2 SMNVEV (reference sequence). This CDR3 is 14 amino acids long. Trimming pared 3 bases from V and 4 bases from J, leaving 12 bases between. Written as DNA, the CDR3 is TGTGCCAGCAGTTTCCGAGGCTCGGGCACTGAAGCTTTCTTT. It is translated as CASSFRGSGTEAFF.

This chain connects TRBV29-1 to TRBJ2-2; the match to TRBD1 covers 7 bases. Germline CDR1 reads SQVTM; CDR2 reads ANQGSEA. This CDR3 has 12 amino acids. Germline trimming cut 7 bases from V and 7 bases from J; bases unmatched to any gene: 6. CDR3 nucleotide sequence: TGCAGCGGTACAGGGGATGGCGGGGAGCTGTTTTTT. Residues: CSGTGDGGELFF.

The V gene is TRBV7-9, the J gene TRBJ2-4; no firm D call. Germline CDR1 SEHNR, CDR2 FQNEAQ (reference sequence). Trimming pared 3 bases from V and 7 bases from J, leaving 7 bases between. The CDR3 spans 12 residues. The CDR3, as DNA: TGTGCCAGCAGCTTTTGGCCGAACATTCAGTACTTC. Encoded protein: CASSFWPNIQYF.